This entry is about one TCR beta chain. Its antigen is unknown. The data stem from a study of identical twins. Findings and caveats of the study: Fewer insertions characterized abundant cord blood beta clonotypes, whereas memory repertoires showed none. Low generation-probability sequences were in excess among twin-shared out-of-frame alpha sequences.

Healthy Caucasians supplied all donations. TCRdb re-called the 5' RACE reads through MiXCR, storing one row per CDR3 protein. This table holds 700,000 or so distinct CDR3 sequences, over 8.5% found once. This sample was also put to use in a study of yellow fever vaccine responses in identical twins. Per that study: Among the twins, the vaccine T cell response reportedly seemed partly convergent and partly personalized.

This TCR was sampled from a woman under 30 in good health. Sequenced input: PBMCs.

The chain's CDR3 is CASRIWTGTYETEAFF. The CDR3 bases are TGTGCCAGTAGGATCTGGACAGGCACTTATGAAACTGAAGCTTTCTTT. V and J are TRBV19 and TRBJ1-1; 7 bases agree with TRBD1. Germline-derived CDR1 and CDR2 are LNHDA and SQIVND (reference sequence). The V and J ends lost 6 bases and 5 bases, in that order; junction bases with no gene match: 15. The CDR3 is 16 amino acids.